Following are 6 T cell receptor beta chains from one sample sequenced in a study of blood T cell repertoires in COVID-19. The repertoire was sequenced with immunoSEQ multiplex PCR; TCRdb's copy has only in-frame clones and lacks some. Among approximately 230,000 clones, roughly 89% were seen once, and the ten largest hold roughly 2.3%. The specimen was peripheral blood. These receptors were obtained from a man aged 30-40 years who had recovered from COVID-19.

The V and J genes are TRBV12-3 or TRBV12-4 and TRBJ1-2; TRBD1 might be the D (6 bases). The CDR3 has 12 amino acids. V was cut by 7 bases and J by 6 bases, with 12 bases left in between. DNA for the CDR3: TGTGCCAGCACCCGGACAGAGGATGGCTACACCTTC. It is translated as CASTRTEDGYTF.

The chain couples TRBV6-1 to TRBJ1-5; 10 bases align to TRBD1. Germline V gene sequence: CDR1 MNHNS, CDR2 SASEGT. Losses at the gene ends were 5 bases for V and 3 bases for J; bases not matched to a gene: 4. The CDR3 spans 15 residues. This chain's CDR3 is CASSPGQGDNQPQHF. CDR3 coding DNA: TGTGCCAGCAGTCCCGGACAGGGGGACAATCAGCCCCAGCATTTT.

This chain links TRBV11-2 with TRBJ1-2; 9 bases map to TRBD1. The CDR3 extends over 15 amino acids. Unmatched junction bases numbered 8, after V lost 5 bases and J lost 4 bases. Germline CDR1 and CDR2: SGHAT and FQNNGV. The CDR3 sequence: CASSQQGARGYGYTF. As DNA, the CDR3 is TGTGCCAGCAGCCAACAGGGGGCCAGAGGCTATGGCTACACCTTC.

This clone was seen once. This sequence joins TRBV5-1 and TRBJ2-1; D is possibly TRBD2 (5 bases). V lost 6 bases and J 4 bases, leaving 14 bases between the germline ends. The length of the CDR3 is 14 residues. Germline values: CDR1 SGHRS, CDR2 YFSETQ. CDR3 amino acids: CASNEGDEYNEQFF. The CDR3, as DNA: TGCGCCAGCAATGAGGGCGATGAATACAATGAGCAGTTCTTC.

The chain is built from TRBV5-1 and TRBJ1-2; D not resolved. CDR1 and CDR2 from the germline V gene are SGHRS and YFSETQ. The CDR3 totals 14 residues. Trimming pared 4 bases from V and 6 bases from J, leaving 16 bases between. The CDR3 sequence is CASSDMRGGDGYTF. CDR3 DNA: TGCGCCAGCAGCGACATGCGGGGTGGGGATGGCTACACCTTC. The whole variable domain, filled in from reference TRBV5-1 and TRBJ1-2, reads KAGVTQTPRYLIKTRGQQVTLSCSPISGHRSVSWYQQTPGQGLQFLFEYFSETQRNKGNFPGRFSGRQFSNSRSEMNVSTLELGDSALYLCASSDMRGGDGYTFGSGTRLTVV.

In this sample, this clone turned up a few times. The V and J genes are TRBV11-3 and TRBJ2-3, with 10 bases that match TRBD2. The CDR3 is 18 amino acids. V gave up 0 bases and J gave up 11 bases; unmatched junction bases: 17. Germline lookup yields CDR1 SGHNT and CDR2 YENEEA. The CDR3 DNA reads TGTGCCAGCAGCTTAGATCAAGGGGGGACTAGCGCTCTCCAAAAGCAGTATTTT. Its translation is CASSLDQGGTSALQKQYF.